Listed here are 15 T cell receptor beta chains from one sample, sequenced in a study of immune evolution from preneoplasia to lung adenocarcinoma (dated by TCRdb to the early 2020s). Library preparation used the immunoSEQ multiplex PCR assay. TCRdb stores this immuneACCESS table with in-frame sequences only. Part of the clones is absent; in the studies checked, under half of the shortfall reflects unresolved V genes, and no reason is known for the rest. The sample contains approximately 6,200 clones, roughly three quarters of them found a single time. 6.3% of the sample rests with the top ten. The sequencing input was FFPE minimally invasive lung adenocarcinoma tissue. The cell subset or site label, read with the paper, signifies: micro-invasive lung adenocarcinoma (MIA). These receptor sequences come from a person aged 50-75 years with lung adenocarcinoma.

The CDR3 nucleotides are TGTGCCATCACCAAAGAACAGGGATATAACTATGGCTACACCTTC. Protein product: CAITKEQGYNYGYTF. The V gene is TRBV10-3, the J gene TRBJ1-2; D is perhaps TRBD1 (6 bases). Germline-derived CDR1 and CDR2 are ENHRY and SYGVKD. CDR3 length equals 15 residues. Between the trimmed V and J ends, which lost 7 bases and 1 base, there was a span of 16 bases.

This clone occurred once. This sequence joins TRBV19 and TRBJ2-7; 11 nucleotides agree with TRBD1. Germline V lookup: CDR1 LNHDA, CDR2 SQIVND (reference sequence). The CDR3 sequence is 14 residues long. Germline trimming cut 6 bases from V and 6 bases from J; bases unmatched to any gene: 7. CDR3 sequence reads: CASSAGTGGVEQYF. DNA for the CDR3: TGTGCCAGTAGCGCCGGGACAGGGGGAGTCGAGCAGTACTTC.

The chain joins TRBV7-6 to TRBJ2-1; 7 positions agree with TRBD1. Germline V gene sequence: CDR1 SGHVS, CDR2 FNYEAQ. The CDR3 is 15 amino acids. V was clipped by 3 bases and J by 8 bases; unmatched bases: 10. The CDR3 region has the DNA TGTGCCAGCAGCTTGACAGGGAACTCCTTTGATGAGCAGTTCTTC. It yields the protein CASSLTGNSFDEQFF. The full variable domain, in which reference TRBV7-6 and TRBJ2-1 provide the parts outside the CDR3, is GAGVSQSPRYKVTKRGQDVALRCDPISGHVSLYWYRQALGQGPEFLTYFNYEAQQDKSGLPNDRFSAERPEGSISTLTIQRTEQRDSAMYRCASSLTGNSFDEQFFGPGTRLTVL.

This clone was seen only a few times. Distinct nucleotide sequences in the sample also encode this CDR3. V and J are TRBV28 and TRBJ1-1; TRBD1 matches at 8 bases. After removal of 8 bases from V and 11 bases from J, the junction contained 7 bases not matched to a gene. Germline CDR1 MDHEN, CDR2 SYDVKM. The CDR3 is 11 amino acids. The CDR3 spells CASGLQGEAFF. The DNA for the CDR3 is TGTGCCAGCGGACTACAGGGGGAGGCTTTCTTT.

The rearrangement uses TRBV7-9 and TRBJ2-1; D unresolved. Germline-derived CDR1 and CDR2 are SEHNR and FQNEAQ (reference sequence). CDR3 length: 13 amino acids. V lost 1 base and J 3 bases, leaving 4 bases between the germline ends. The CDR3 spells CASSLDFYNEQFF. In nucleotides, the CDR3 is TGTGCCAGCAGCTTAGACTTCTACAATGAGCAGTTCTTC.

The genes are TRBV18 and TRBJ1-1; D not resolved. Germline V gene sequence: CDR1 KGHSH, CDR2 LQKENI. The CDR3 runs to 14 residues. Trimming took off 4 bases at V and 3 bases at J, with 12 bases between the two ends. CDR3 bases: TGTGCCAGCTCACTCCGTAGGGAGGACACTGAAGCTTTCTTT. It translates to CASSLRREDTEAFF.

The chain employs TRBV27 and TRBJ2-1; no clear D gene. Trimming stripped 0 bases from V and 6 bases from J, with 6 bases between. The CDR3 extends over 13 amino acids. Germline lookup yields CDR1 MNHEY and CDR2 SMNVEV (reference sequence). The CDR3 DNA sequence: TGTGCCAGCAGTTTATCCAAGAGCAATGAGCAGTTCTTC. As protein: CASSLSKSNEQFF.

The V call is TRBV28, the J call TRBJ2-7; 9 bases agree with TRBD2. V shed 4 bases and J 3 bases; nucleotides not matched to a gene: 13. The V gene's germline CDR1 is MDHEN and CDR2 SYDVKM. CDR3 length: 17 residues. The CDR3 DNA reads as TGTGCCAGCAGTTACCCCCTGGGGAGCGGGGGGATCTACGAGCAGTACTTC. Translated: CASSYPLGSGGIYEQYF.

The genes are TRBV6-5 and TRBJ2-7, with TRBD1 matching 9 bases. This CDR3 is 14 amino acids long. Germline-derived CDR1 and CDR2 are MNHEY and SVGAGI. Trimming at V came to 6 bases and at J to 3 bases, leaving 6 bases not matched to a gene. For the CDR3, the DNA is TGTGCCAGCAGCCTCCGGACAGGGGACTACGAGCAGTACTTC. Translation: CASSLRTGDYEQYF.

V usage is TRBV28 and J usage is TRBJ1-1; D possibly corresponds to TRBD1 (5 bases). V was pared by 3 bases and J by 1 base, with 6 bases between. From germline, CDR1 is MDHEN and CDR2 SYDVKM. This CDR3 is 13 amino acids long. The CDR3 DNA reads TGTGCCAGCAGTTTCGGGACGAACACTGAAGCTTTCTTT. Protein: CASSFGTNTEAFF.

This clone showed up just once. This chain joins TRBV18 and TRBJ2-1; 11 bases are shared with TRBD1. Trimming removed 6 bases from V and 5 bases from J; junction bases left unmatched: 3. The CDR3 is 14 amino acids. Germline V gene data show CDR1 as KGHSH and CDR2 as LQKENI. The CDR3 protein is CASSGQGANNEQFF. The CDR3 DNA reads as TGTGCCAGCTCCGGACAGGGGGCAAACAATGAGCAGTTCTTC. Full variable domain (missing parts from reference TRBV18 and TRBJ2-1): NAGVMQNPRHLVRRRGQEARLRCSPMKGHSHVYWYRQLPEEGLKFMVYLQKENIIDESGMPKERFSAEFPKEGPSILRIQQVVRGDSAAYFCASSGQGANNEQFFGPGTRLTVL.

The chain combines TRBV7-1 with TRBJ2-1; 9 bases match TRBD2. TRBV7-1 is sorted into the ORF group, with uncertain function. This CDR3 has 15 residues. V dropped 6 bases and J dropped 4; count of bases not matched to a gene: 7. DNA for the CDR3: TGTGCCAGCAGTCCCCGGACTAGCGAGTACAATGAGCAGTTCTTC. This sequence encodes CASSPRTSEYNEQFF.

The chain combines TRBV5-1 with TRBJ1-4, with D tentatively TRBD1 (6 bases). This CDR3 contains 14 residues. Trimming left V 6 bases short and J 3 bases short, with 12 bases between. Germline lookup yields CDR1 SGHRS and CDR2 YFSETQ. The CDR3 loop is CASMQGIANEKLFF. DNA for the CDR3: TGCGCCAGCATGCAGGGGATAGCTAATGAAAAACTGTTTTTT.

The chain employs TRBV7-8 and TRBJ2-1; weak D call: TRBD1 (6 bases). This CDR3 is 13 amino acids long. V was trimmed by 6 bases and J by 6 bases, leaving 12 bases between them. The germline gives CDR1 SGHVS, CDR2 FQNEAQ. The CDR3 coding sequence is TGTGCCAGCAGAAAAGACAGGTTCAATGAGCAGTTCTTC. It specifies CASRKDRFNEQFF. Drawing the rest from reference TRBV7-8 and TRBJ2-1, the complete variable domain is GAGVSQSPRYKVAKRGQDVALRCDPISGHVSLFWYQQALGQGPEFLTYFQNEAQLDKSGLPSDRFFAERPEGSVSTLKIQRTQQEDSAVYLCASRKDRFNEQFFGPGTRLTVL.

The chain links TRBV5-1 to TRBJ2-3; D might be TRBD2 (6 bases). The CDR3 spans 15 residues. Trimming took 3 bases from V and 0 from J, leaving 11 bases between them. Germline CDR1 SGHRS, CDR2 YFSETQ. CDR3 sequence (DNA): TGCGCCAGCAGCTCCGGGACTTATAGCACAGATACGCAGTATTTT. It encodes CASSSGTYSTDTQYF.